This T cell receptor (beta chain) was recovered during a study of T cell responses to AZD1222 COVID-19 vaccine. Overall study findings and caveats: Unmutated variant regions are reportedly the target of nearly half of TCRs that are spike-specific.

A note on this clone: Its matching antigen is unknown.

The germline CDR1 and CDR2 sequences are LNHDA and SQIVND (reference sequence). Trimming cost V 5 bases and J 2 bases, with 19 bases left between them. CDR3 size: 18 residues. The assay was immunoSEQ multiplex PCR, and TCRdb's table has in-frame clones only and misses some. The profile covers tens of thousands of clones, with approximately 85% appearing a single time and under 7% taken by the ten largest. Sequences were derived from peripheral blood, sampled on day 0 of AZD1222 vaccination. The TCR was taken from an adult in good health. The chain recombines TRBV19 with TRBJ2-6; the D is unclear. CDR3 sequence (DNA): TGTGCCAGTAGTCCTTCATCAAGCCCGCTCACTGGGGCCAACGTCCTGACTTTC. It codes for CASSPSSSPLTGANVLTF. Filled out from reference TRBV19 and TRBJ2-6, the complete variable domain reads DGGITQSPKYLFRKEGQNVTLSCEQNLNHDAMYWYRQDPGQGLRLIYYSQIVNDFQKGDIAEGYSVSREKKESFPLTVTSAQKNPTAFYLCASSPSSSPLTGANVLTFGAGSRLTVL.